This TCR beta chain was documented in a study of T-cell reconstitution after alpha-beta-depleted transplantation in children. With respect to this clonotype: The antigen remains undetermined.

Germline CDR1 reads MNHEY; CDR2 reads SMNVEV (reference sequence). V dropped 5 bases and J dropped 0 bases, with 17 bases sitting between them. The CDR3 runs 16 residues. Researchers prepared the TCRbeta library using unique molecular identifiers, the study reports. TCRdb redid the calling of the PCR reads with MiXCR, one entry per CDR3 protein. The repertoire holds fewer than 400,000 distinct CDR3 sequences, around 25% seen once, with approximately 11% in the top ten. The study's findings and limits: Where alpha-beta T cells came from about two months after transplant was reportedly several hundred expanded graft clones.

Sequenced here: PBMCs, mostly from graft donor cells, sampled 180 days after TCRalphabeta/CD19-depleted stem cell transplant. The V gene is TRBV27, the J gene TRBJ2-7, with D perhaps TRBD2 (6 bases). The TCR sequence derives from a male patient aged 10 to 17 who had a stem cell transplant for acute lymphoblastic leukemia, so the T cells may come from the graft donor. CDR3 protein: CASSDQVAVSSYEQYF. The CDR3 DNA is TGTGCCAGCAGTGACCAGGTAGCGGTTAGCTCCTACGAGCAGTACTTC.